This T cell receptor (beta chain) was sequenced during a study of tumor-infiltrating lymphocytes in oesophageal squamous cell carcinoma. This clonotype was detected a few times. A single record per CDR3 protein comes from TCRdb applying MiXCR to the PCR reads. Of about 11,000 distinct CDR3 sequences listed, roughly 52% are singletons. Germline V gene sequence: CDR1 LNHNV, CDR2 YYDKDF (reference sequence). This CDR3 region has 15 residues. The V gene is TRBV15, the J gene TRBJ2-7, with TRBD2 matching 9 bases. The J call may be wrong; the DNA end is better matched by TRBJ2-5. Sequenced sample: esophageal tumor tissue. The receptor's source is a female donor with esophageal squamous cell carcinoma. CDR3 DNA sequence: TGTGCCACCAGCAGGCTGAGCGGGGGGCGAAAGACCCAGTACTTC. This gives the protein CATSRLSGGRKTQYF.